The entry below describes one TCR beta chain. Germline V gene data show CDR1 as SGHRS and CDR2 as YFSETQ. The CDR3 is 14 amino acids. With 4 bases clipped from V and 6 bases from J, the junction kept 7 bases outside the gene matches. The protocol was immunoSEQ multiplex PCR, while the TCRdb copy is restricted to in-frame clones and leaves out a portion. The sample yields about 59,000 clones, more than 60% seen once. The record originates from a study of blood T cell repertoires in COVID-19. On the study more broadly: Specimens from acute and convalescent COVID-19 originated in the United States, Italy and Spain.

This clonotype was obtained from a woman aged 70 to 79 with acute or convalescent COVID-19. This chain connects TRBV5-1 to TRBJ2-1; 7 nucleotides agree with TRBD1. The sequencing input was peripheral blood. This CDR3 is CASSPDPGGNEQFF. The CDR3 DNA is TGCGCCAGCAGCCCGGACCCAGGGGGCAATGAGCAGTTCTTC.